The 28 T cell receptor beta chains below were found in one sample sequenced in a study of neurological immune-mediated disorders. TCRdb fed the 5' RACE reads into MiXCR, producing one record per CDR3 protein. The sample yields 60,000 to 70,000 distinct CDR3 sequences, about 5% seen once. Input material: PBMCs. These receptor sequences come from a human donor with multiple sclerosis. The donor label of this sample is uncertain.

In this sample, this clonotype turned up many times. The gene calls are TRBV5-1 and TRBJ1-1; 7 bases agree with TRBD1. V lost 1 base, J lost 1 base, and 1 base stayed unmatched. The CDR3 totals 14 residues. Germline V CDR1 and CDR2: SGHRS, YFSETQ. The CDR3 DNA is TGCGCCAGCAGCTTGAACAGGGGGAACACTGAAGCTTTCTTT. Its protein product is CASSLNRGNTEAFF. The full variable domain, its missing parts supplied by reference TRBV5-1 and TRBJ1-1, is KAGVTQTPRYLIKTRGQQVTLSCSPISGHRSVSWYQQTPGQGLQFLFEYFSETQRNKGNFPGRFSGRQFSNSRSEMNVSTLELGDSALYLCASSLNRGNTEAFFGQGTRLTVV.

In this sample, this clonotype turned up many times. The chain recombines TRBV12-3 or TRBV12-4 with TRBJ1-3; perhaps TRBD1 as D (6 bases). The V gene lost 7 bases and the J gene lost 2 bases, with 15 bases spanning the gap. This CDR3 is built from 15 residues. CDR3 nucleotide sequence: TGTGCCAGCACCGTAGGGGGGGCGGCTGGAAACACCATATATTTT. Protein: CASTVGGAAGNTIYF.

The sample holds many counts of this clonotype. This chain connects TRBV6-5 to TRBJ1-2, with D unclear. Per the germline V gene, CDR1 is MNHEY and CDR2 is SVGAGI. There are 11 residues in the CDR3. V was pared by 5 bases and J by 4 bases, with 5 bases between. The CDR3 DNA sequence: TGTGCCAGCAGTAACCGCTATGGCTACACCTTC. This sequence encodes CASSNRYGYTF.

This clonotype was seen ten or more times. This chain links TRBV10-2 with TRBJ1-2; D is uncertain. CDR1 WSHSY and CDR2 SAAADI come from the germline V gene. The CDR3 has 12 amino acids. V was clipped by 2 bases and J by 8 bases, with 9 bases between them. The CDR3 coding sequence is TGCGCCAGCAGTGAGCTGGGAGAGGGCTACACCTTC. It yields the protein CASSELGEGYTF.

This clonotype showed up many times. This rearrangement joins TRBV5-1 to TRBJ2-5; 12 nucleotides match TRBD1. This CDR3 spans 17 amino acids. J lost 5 bases, V lost 3 bases, and 11 bases had no gene match. Germline V gene data show CDR1 as SGHRS and CDR2 as YFSETQ. As DNA, the CDR3 is TGCGCCAGCAGCTCCCCCGAGGGACAGGGGGCGCGGGAGACCCAGTACTTC. Translated: CASSSPEGQGARETQYF. The variable domain in full, completed from reference TRBV5-1 and TRBJ2-5, reads KAGVTQTPRYLIKTRGQQVTLSCSPISGHRSVSWYQQTPGQGLQFLFEYFSETQRNKGNFPGRFSGRQFSNSRSEMNVSTLELGDSALYLCASSSPEGQGARETQYFGPGTRLLVL.

This clonotype showed up many times. The CDR3 region is CSAYSGTVNEQFF. The CDR3 nucleotides read TGCAGTGCTTACTCCGGGACGGTCAATGAGCAGTTCTTC. The chain joins TRBV20-1 to TRBJ2-1; possibly TRBD1 or TRBD2 for D (5 bases each). The V and J ends lost 5 bases and 6 bases respectively, with 14 bases between them. Germline CDR1 and CDR2: DFQATT and SNEGSKA (reference sequence). The CDR3 is made up of 13 amino acids.

This clonotype was picked up many times. The chain has TRBV7-6 and TRBJ2-3; 10 nucleotides align to TRBD2. The germline V gene has CDR1 SGHVS and CDR2 FNYEAQ. V was clipped by 1 base and J by 4 bases; unmatched bases: 8. The CDR3 length is 17 residues. In DNA form, the CDR3 reads TGTGCCAGCAGCTTAGTAATAGCGGGGGGCCTCTCAGATACGCAGTATTTT. Residues: CASSLVIAGGLSDTQYF.

This clonotype has a count of ten or more. The chain combines TRBV5-8 with TRBJ1-2, with D unresolved. CDR3 length: 15 residues. Germline V gives CDR1 SGHTS, CDR2 YDEGEE. V shed 2 bases and J shed 2 bases, with 13 bases lying between them. The CDR3 nucleotides read TGTGCCAGCAGCTTAAGCCCAGATCCGAACTATGGCTACACCTTC. Translating it yields CASSLSPDPNYGYTF. The full variable domain, in which reference TRBV5-8 and TRBJ1-2 provide the parts outside the CDR3, is EAGVTQSPTHLIKTRGQQATLRCSPISGHTSVYWYQQALGLGLQFLLWYDEGEERNRGNFPPRFSGRQFPNYSSELNVNALELEDSALYLCASSLSPDPNYGYTFGSGTRLTVV.

This clonotype was recorded at least ten times. The gene calls are TRBV27 and TRBJ2-1; 8 positions agree with TRBD1. The CDR3 is 15 amino acids. CDR1 is MNHEY, CDR2 SMNVEV, per germline (reference sequence). V gave up 2 bases and J gave up 4 bases; unmatched junction bases: 4. The CDR3 here is CASSLGTGFYNEQFF. CDR3 in DNA: TGTGCCAGCAGTTTAGGGACAGGATTTTACAATGAGCAGTTCTTC.

In its sample, this clonotype was seen many times. This chain joins TRBV2 and TRBJ1-2, with 9 bases fitting TRBD1. This CDR3 has 13 amino acids. Trimming cost V 6 bases and J 9 bases; bases outside gene matches: 8. CDR1 and CDR2 (germline): SNHLY, FYNNEI. The CDR3 region is CASSPEQGASYTF. DNA of the CDR3: TGTGCCAGCAGCCCCGAACAGGGGGCGAGCTACACCTTC.

The table lists this clonotype with many counts. The chain uses TRBV10-3 and TRBJ2-7, with 9 bases that match TRBD2. This CDR3 is built from 12 residues. Unmatched junction bases numbered 3, after V lost 7 bases and J lost 5 bases. Germline V gene sequence: CDR1 ENHRY, CDR2 SYGVKD. CDR3 nucleotide sequence: TGTGCCATCAAGGCTAGCGGGGACGAGCAGTACTTC. It specifies CAIKASGDEQYF.

There are many counts of this clonotype. This chain links TRBV5-1 with TRBJ2-7; 8 positions match TRBD1. This CDR3 region has 18 residues. The ends lost 0 bases at V and 3 bases at J; junction bases unmatched: 14. Germline CDR1 and CDR2: SGHRS and YFSETQ. The CDR3 DNA sequence: TGCGCCAGCAGCTTGGCTTTGGCAGGGGGCGGTTCAGTCTACGAGCAGTACTTC. It codes for CASSLALAGGGSVYEQYF.

This clonotype was seen many times. This chain uses TRBV5-1 with TRBJ1-2, with a possible D match to TRBD1 (5 bases). The CDR3 length is 15 residues. With 0 bases removed from V and 8 bases from J, the gap between germline ends came to 17 bases. Germline assignment: CDR1 SGHRS and CDR2 YFSETQ. Written as DNA, the CDR3 is TGCGCCAGCAGCTTGGTTATGACAGCGCCTCGAGGCTACACCTTC. Protein product: CASSLVMTAPRGYTF.

The sample holds many counts of this clonotype. This sequence joins TRBV5-1 and TRBJ2-7; 10 bases match TRBD1. The CDR3 is 15 amino acids. Trimming cost V 5 bases and J 3 bases; bases outside gene matches: 8. Germline values: CDR1 SGHRS, CDR2 YFSETQ. CDR3 sequence reads: CASRWGDRGDYEQYF. CDR3 coding DNA: TGCGCCAGCAGATGGGGGGACAGGGGAGACTACGAGCAGTACTTC.

This chain links TRBV2 with TRBJ2-2; D possibly corresponds to TRBD1 (6 bases). The CDR3 is 14 amino acids. Looked up from germline, CDR1 is SNHLY and CDR2 is FYNNEI. V gave up 4 bases and J gave up 4 bases, with 10 bases separating them. The CDR3 DNA reads TGTGCCAGCAGTGTCCAGGGGCGCACCGGGGAGCTGTTTTTT. Protein product: CASSVQGRTGELFF.

This clonotype was seen repeatedly, ten times or more. This chain links TRBV5-1 with TRBJ2-3, with D perhaps matching TRBD2 (5 bases). CDR3 length: 15 residues. The V gene's germline CDR1 is SGHRS and CDR2 YFSETQ. With 1 base removed from V and 3 bases from J, the gap between germline ends came to 12 bases. The CDR3 region is CASSLSGFGTDTQYF. In nucleotides, the CDR3 is TGCGCCAGCAGCTTGTCGGGGTTTGGGACAGATACGCAGTATTTT.

This clonotype was detected ten times or more. The genes are TRBV20-1 and TRBJ1-4; 10 nucleotides agree with TRBD1. Germline assignment: CDR1 DFQATT and CDR2 SNEGSKA (reference sequence). The V gene end was trimmed by 6 bases and the J gene end by 7 bases; junction bases not matched to a gene: 8. The CDR3 contains 14 residues. The CDR3, as DNA: TGCAGTGCCCATTCCGGGACAGGGGTTGAAAAACTGTTTTTT. Translating it yields CSAHSGTGVEKLFF.

The sample holds many counts of this clonotype. V and J are TRBV5-5 and TRBJ1-2, with D hard to call. V dropped 2 bases and J dropped 1 base, with 6 bases sitting between them. Germline V lookup: CDR1 SGHKS, CDR2 YYEKEE (reference sequence). This CDR3 is 13 amino acids long. The CDR3 region is CASSFSVNYGYTF. The CDR3 region has the DNA TGTGCCAGCAGCTTTTCTGTTAACTATGGCTACACCTTC.

This clonotype was observed a few times. The gene calls are TRBV18 and TRBJ1-1; maybe TRBD1 (6 bases). This CDR3 comprises 14 residues. The ends were cut back, 2 bases at V and 6 bases at J, with 13 bases in the middle. CDR1 KGHSH and CDR2 LQKENI come from the germline V gene. The CDR3 loop reads CASSPSQGKAEAFF. In DNA form, the CDR3 reads TGTGCCAGCTCACCATCACAGGGAAAGGCTGAAGCTTTCTTT.

This clonotype has at least ten counts. CDR3 in DNA: TGTGCCAGCAGCCGAGCCGGGGGGGACACAGATACGCAGTATTTT. Translated, it gives CASSRAGGDTDTQYF. The chain links TRBV7-9 to TRBJ2-3, with 8 bases aligning to TRBD2. V was pared by 5 bases and J by 2 bases, with 6 bases of the junction left unmatched. This CDR3 spans 15 amino acids. Germline CDR1 and CDR2: SEHNR and FQNEAQ (reference sequence).

In its sample, this clonotype was seen many times. This chain connects TRBV20-1 to TRBJ1-1, with 7 bases that match TRBD1. This CDR3 comprises 14 residues. CDR1 is DFQATT, CDR2 SNEGSKA, per germline (reference sequence). V dropped 6 bases and J dropped 1; count of bases not matched to a gene: 8. The CDR3 spells CSARGGWQNTEAFF. DNA of the CDR3: TGCAGTGCCAGGGGGGGATGGCAGAACACTGAAGCTTTCTTT.

This clonotype came up many times. The chain carries TRBV28 and TRBJ1-2; 9 positions match TRBD1. CDR1 and CDR2 from the germline V gene are MDHEN and SYDVKM. Trimming cost V 9 bases and J 6 bases; bases outside gene matches: 8. There are 13 residues in the CDR3. The CDR3 here is CASLLQGADGYTF. As DNA, the CDR3 is TGTGCCAGTCTCTTACAGGGGGCGGATGGCTACACCTTC.

In this sample, this clonotype turned up many times. V is TRBV2 and J is TRBJ2-1; TRBD2 agrees at 15 bases. Germline V lookup: CDR1 SNHLY, CDR2 FYNNEI. The trim removed 6 bases at V and 0 bases at J, leaving 6 bases unmatched. This CDR3 contains 18 residues. CDR3 protein: CASRLGLAGGSSYNEQFF. The CDR3 nucleotides read TGTGCCAGCAGATTGGGACTAGCGGGGGGATCCTCCTACAATGAGCAGTTCTTC.

This clonotype was detected ten times or more. The rearrangement uses TRBV9 and TRBJ2-2; TRBD2 matches at 12 bases. V shed 4 bases, J shed 4 bases, and the junction held 8 bases outside the gene matches. CDR3 size: 17 residues. Germline V lookup: CDR1 SGDLS, CDR2 YYNGEE. CDR3 amino acids: CASSLLAGGRITGELFF. CDR3 DNA sequence: TGTGCCAGCAGCCTCCTAGCGGGGGGGCGTATCACCGGGGAGCTGTTTTTT. Complete variable domain (other parts from reference TRBV9 and TRBJ2-2): DSGVTQTPKHLITATGQRVTLRCSPRSGDLSVYWYQQSLDQGLQFLIQYYNGEERAKGNILERFSAQQFPDLHSELNLSSLELGDSALYFCASSLLAGGRITGELFFGEGSRLTVL.

This clonotype has at least ten counts. The CDR3 region has the DNA TGTGCCAGCAGCCTACAGTCGCCCGGGGAGCTGTTTTTT. Protein: CASSLQSPGELFF. The rearrangement joins TRBV7-3 to TRBJ2-2; no clear D gene. Trimming removed 5 bases at V and 6 bases at J, with 10 bases between. This CDR3 is 13 amino acids long. From germline, CDR1 is SGHTA and CDR2 FQGTGA.

This clonotype was recorded many times. The DNA for the CDR3 is TGCAGTGCTAGAGTACTAGCGGGGGTGAACACCGGGGAGCTGTTTTTT. Translation gives CSARVLAGVNTGELFF. The rearrangement joins TRBV20-1 to TRBJ2-2; 11 nucleotides match TRBD2. This CDR3 comprises 16 residues. V was pared by 1 base and J by 1 base, with 2 bases of the junction left unmatched. The V gene's germline CDR1 is DFQATT and CDR2 SNEGSKA (reference sequence).

On this clonotype: Mismatch with germline at one junction end may stem from a read error. The chain is built from TRBV7-8 and TRBJ1-1; TRBD1 agrees at 8 bases. The CDR3 loop spans 14 amino acids. Germline CDR1 is SGHVS and CDR2 is FQNEAQ. The CDR3 here is CASSLRQGWSETFF. The CDR3 coding sequence is TGTGCCAGCAGCTTAAGACAGGGGTGGTCTGAAACTTTCTTT.

This clonotype was observed a few times. The chain employs TRBV7-9 and TRBJ2-7; TRBD1 might be the D (5 bases). V gave up 7 bases and J gave up 3 bases, with 19 bases separating them. CDR3 size: 15 residues. In germline, CDR1 is SEHNR, CDR2 FQNEAQ (reference sequence). The CDR3 region has the DNA TGTGCCAGCACCCCAATTCCGACAGCCGGCTACGAGCAGTACTTC. This translates into CASTPIPTAGYEQYF.